Listed below are T cell receptor beta chains from one sample, sequenced in a study of T cell responses to AZD1222 COVID-19 vaccine. Sequencing was performed with immunoSEQ multiplex PCR; in TCRdb, only in-frame clones are kept and a portion is missing. The sample includes hundreds of thousands of clones, 90% to 95% seen only once; the top ten take 0.55%. The sample in question was peripheral blood, obtained 28 days after the second AZD1222 dose. The receptors here all came from an adult who received the AZD1222 COVID-19 vaccine. Both conserved end residues are part of each CDR3. D genes are given only for firm matches. The size field is filled for only some rows; it gives once, few, many or a size class.

cdr3_aa cdr3_nt v_call d_call clone_size j_call
CASSGESFSYEQYF TGCGCCAGCAGCGGTGAGTCTTTCTCCTACGAGCAGTACTTC TRBV4-1 NA NA TRBJ2-7
CASSPTVEGNQGYTF TGTGCCAGCAGTCCCACAGTGGAGGGGAACCAGGGCTACACCTTC TRBV28 NA once TRBJ1-2
CASSPGSFNEQFF TGTGCCTCCTCCCCGGGGTCCTTCAATGAGCAGTTCTTC TRBV9 NA NA TRBJ2-1
CASISGGPYNEQFF TGTGCCAGCATTTCGGGGGGGCCCTACAATGAGCAGTTCTTC TRBV6-5 TRBD2 NA TRBJ2-1
CASTRDPSSYNEQFF TGTGCCAGCACTCGGGACCCGAGCTCCTACAATGAGCAGTTCTTC TRBV28 NA NA TRBJ2-1
CSVDGTSGSLAKAQYF TGCAGCGTTGACGGGACTAGCGGGAGCCTGGCCAAGGCCCAGTACTTC TRBV29-1 TRBD2 NA TRBJ2-5
CSASQSVGYTF TGCAGTGCTAGCCAGTCGGTTGGCTACACCTTC TRBV20-1 NA NA TRBJ1-2
CASRAPGHLNQPQHF TGTGCCAGCAGAGCCCCGGGACACCTCAATCAGCCCCAGCATTTT TRBV11-3 NA few TRBJ1-5
CASSFAGEQYF TGTGCCAGCAGTTTTGCCGGCGAGCAGTACTTC TRBV28 NA NA TRBJ2-7
CASRPGTENTGELFF TGCGCCAGCAGACCCGGGACCGAGAACACCGGGGAGCTGTTTTTT TRBV5-1 NA NA TRBJ2-2
CASSGTLLPGELFF TGTGCCAGTAGTGGGACATTACTGCCCGGGGAGCTGTTTTTT TRBV19 NA NA TRBJ2-2
CAWSGERVSYEQYF TGTGCCTGGAGTGGGGAACGGGTTTCCTACGAGCAGTACTTC TRBV30 NA NA TRBJ2-7
CASSLSDDPYGYTF TGTGCCAGCAGCTTATCGGACGACCCCTATGGCTACACCTTC TRBV2 NA NA TRBJ1-2
CASSLFPAGELFF TGTGCCAGCAGTTTATTCCCCGCCGGGGAGCTGTTTTTT TRBV12-3/TRBV12-4 NA NA TRBJ2-2
CASSDRAAIRETQYF TGTGCCAGCAGTGATCGAGCCGCTATCAGGGAGACCCAGTACTTC TRBV25-1 NA NA TRBJ2-5
CASSWLTGGSGNTIYF TGTGCCAGCAGTTGGTTGACAGGGGGCTCCGGAAACACCATATATTTT TRBV28 TRBD1 NA TRBJ1-3
CASRTLRNYGYTF TGTGCCAGCAGGACGCTGAGGAACTATGGCTACACCTTC TRBV28 NA NA TRBJ1-2
CASSQEWTGIYEQYF TGCGCCAGCAGCCAAGAATGGACGGGAATCTACGAGCAGTACTTC TRBV4-3 NA once TRBJ2-7
CASSLDPIAGTNYGYTF TGTGCCAGCAGCTTAGACCCGATTGCCGGGACGAACTATGGCTACACCTTC TRBV7-6 NA NA TRBJ1-2
CASSAGQGIQNEQFF TGTGCCAGCAGTGCGGGACAGGGGATTCAAAATGAGCAGTTCTTC TRBV2 TRBD1 NA TRBJ2-1
CASSQEEHFGTKNIQYF TGTGCCAGCAGCCAAGAAGAACACTTCGGAACCAAAAACATTCAGTACTTC TRBV4-2 NA NA TRBJ2-4
CASSQRAGGETDTQYF TGTGCCAGCTCCCAAAGGGCGGGCGGAGAGACAGATACGCAGTATTTT TRBV18 NA NA TRBJ2-3
CASSSNREFHLEQYF TGTGCCAGCAGTTCCAACAGGGAATTTCATCTAGAGCAGTACTTC TRBV28 NA NA TRBJ2-7
CASSLPQQGAGNTIYF TGTGCCAGCAGCTTGCCTCAACAGGGGGCTGGAAACACCATATATTTT TRBV13 TRBD1 NA TRBJ1-3
CASSRAGGSPLHF TGTGCCAGCAGCCGCGCCGGCGGTTCACCCCTCCACTTT TRBV7-3 NA NA TRBJ1-6
CASSSGQGYNSPLHF TGCGCCAGCAGCTCCGGACAGGGATATAATTCACCCCTCCACTTT TRBV10-1 TRBD1 NA TRBJ1-6
CASSAAGLRGNTIYF TGTGCCAGCAGTGCCGCGGGGTTAAGGGGAAACACCATATATTTT TRBV27 NA NA TRBJ1-3
CASLSRGGDGYTF TGTGCCAGTCTGAGTAGAGGGGGCGATGGCTACACCTTC TRBV19 TRBD1 NA TRBJ1-2
CASSKAGTGTFNQPQHF TGTGCCAGCAGCAAAGCGGGAACAGGGACGTTTAATCAGCCCCAGCATTTT TRBV21-1 NA NA TRBJ1-5
CASSLSGGAVDEQFF TGTGCCAGCAGTCTTAGCGGGGGGGCGGTCGATGAGCAGTTCTTC TRBV11-2 TRBD2 once TRBJ2-1
CASSLDRGSFGYTF TGCGCCAGCAGCCTGGATAGGGGATCTTTTGGCTACACCTTC TRBV4-1 NA NA TRBJ1-2
CAKGQPGYTF TGTGCCAAGGGACAGCCTGGCTACACCTTC TRBV19 TRBD1 NA TRBJ1-2
CASSLAAGLAEAFF TGCGCCAGCAGCTTGGCCGCGGGTCTCGCTGAAGCTTTCTTT TRBV5-1 NA NA TRBJ1-1
CASSRTGPGQPQHF TGTGCCAGTAGTAGGACAGGGCCTGGTCAGCCCCAGCATTTT TRBV19 TRBD1 NA TRBJ1-5
CATSRALGAFQETQYF TGTGCCACCAGCAGAGCTCTTGGCGCTTTCCAAGAGACCCAGTACTTC TRBV15 NA NA TRBJ2-5
CASSLRVQGARNEQFF TGTGCCAGCAGCCTAAGGGTCCAGGGGGCTAGGAATGAGCAGTTCTTC TRBV28 TRBD1 once TRBJ2-1
CASSPSGVHEQYF TGTGCCAGCAGCCCCTCGGGGGTCCACGAGCAGTACTTC TRBV9 NA NA TRBJ2-7
CASSEALFRYQPQHF TGTGCCAGCAGTGAAGCGCTATTCAGGTATCAGCCCCAGCATTTT TRBV6-1 NA NA TRBJ1-5
CASSLDLGQDHLIQAFF TGTGCCAGCAGCTTAGATCTCGGTCAGGACCACTTGATTCAAGCTTTCTTT TRBV11-2 NA NA TRBJ1-1
CAWSKLTNSPLHF TGTGCCTGGAGTAAACTTACCAATTCACCCCTCCACTTT TRBV30 NA NA TRBJ1-6
CASSLIGGTSYNEQFF TGTGCCAGCAGCTTAATTGGCGGCACCTCCTACAATGAGCAGTTCTTC TRBV7-3 NA NA TRBJ2-1
CASTTSGRSYEQYF TGTGCCAGCACAACTAGCGGGAGGTCCTACGAGCAGTACTTC TRBV28 TRBD2 NA TRBJ2-7
CASRLRYGYYEQYF TGTGCCAGCAGATTGAGGTATGGATATTACGAGCAGTACTTC TRBV28 NA few TRBJ2-7
CATIGDRGNTEAFF TGTGCCACCATTGGGGACAGGGGAAACACTGAAGCTTTCTTT TRBV15 TRBD1 NA TRBJ1-1
CASSFSLIREPSEQFF TGTGCCAGCAGCTTTTCGTTGATCAGAGAACCTTCTGAGCAGTTCTTC TRBV5-4 NA NA TRBJ2-1
CAISESNQGNSNQPQHF TGTGCCATCAGTGAGTCTAACCAGGGGAACAGCAATCAGCCCCAGCATTTT TRBV10-3 NA once TRBJ1-5
CASSLLEYQYF TGTGCCAGCAGTTTATTGGAGTATCAGTATTTT TRBV28 NA NA TRBJ2-3
CASKAGKGDTEAFF TGTGCCAGCAAGGCAGGGAAGGGAGACACTGAAGCTTTCTTT TRBV6-5 NA once TRBJ1-1
CASSPLDSTEAFF TGTGCCAGCAGTCCTCTTGACAGCACTGAAGCTTTCTTT TRBV7-9 NA NA TRBJ1-1
CASRNRDREVHGYTF TGTGCCAGCAGAAACCGGGACAGGGAAGTCCATGGCTACACCTTC TRBV6-5 TRBD1 NA TRBJ1-2
CASSRRSSGYETQYF TGCGCCAGCAGCCGAAGATCATCGGGGTACGAGACCCAGTACTTC TRBV4-1 NA NA TRBJ2-5
CASSDRTPEAFF TGTGCCAGCTCTGACAGGACCCCTGAAGCTTTCTTT TRBV25-1 NA NA TRBJ1-1